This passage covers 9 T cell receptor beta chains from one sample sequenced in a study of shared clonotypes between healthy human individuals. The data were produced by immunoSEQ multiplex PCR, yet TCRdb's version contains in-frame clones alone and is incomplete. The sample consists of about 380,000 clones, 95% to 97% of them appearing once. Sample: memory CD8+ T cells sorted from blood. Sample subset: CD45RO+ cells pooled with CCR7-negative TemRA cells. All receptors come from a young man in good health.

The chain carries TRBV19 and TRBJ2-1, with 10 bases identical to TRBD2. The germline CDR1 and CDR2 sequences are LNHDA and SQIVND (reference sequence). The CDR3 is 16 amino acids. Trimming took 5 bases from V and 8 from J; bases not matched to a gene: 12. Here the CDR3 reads CASSHGPSGSRYEQFF. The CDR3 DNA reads TGTGCCAGTAGTCACGGACCTAGCGGGAGTAGGTATGAGCAGTTCTTC.

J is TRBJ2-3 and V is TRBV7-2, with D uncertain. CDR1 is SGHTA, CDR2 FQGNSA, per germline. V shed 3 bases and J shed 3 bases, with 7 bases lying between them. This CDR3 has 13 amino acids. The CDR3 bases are TGTGCCAGCAGCTTTCGTAAGACAGATACGCAGTATTTT. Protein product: CASSFRKTDTQYF.

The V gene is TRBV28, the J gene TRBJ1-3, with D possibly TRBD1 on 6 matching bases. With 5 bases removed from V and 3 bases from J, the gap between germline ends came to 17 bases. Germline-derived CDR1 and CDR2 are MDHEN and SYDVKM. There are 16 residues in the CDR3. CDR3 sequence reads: CASSVTGLVGGNTIYF. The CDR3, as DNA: TGTGCCAGCAGTGTCACAGGGCTGGTAGGTGGAAACACCATATATTTT.

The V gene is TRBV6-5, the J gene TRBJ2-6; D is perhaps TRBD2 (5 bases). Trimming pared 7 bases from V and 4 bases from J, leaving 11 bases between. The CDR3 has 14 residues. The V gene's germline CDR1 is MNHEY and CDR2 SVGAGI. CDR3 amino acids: CASTSTTGANVLTF. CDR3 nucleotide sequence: TGTGCCAGCACCTCGACTACGGGGGCCAACGTCCTGACTTTC.

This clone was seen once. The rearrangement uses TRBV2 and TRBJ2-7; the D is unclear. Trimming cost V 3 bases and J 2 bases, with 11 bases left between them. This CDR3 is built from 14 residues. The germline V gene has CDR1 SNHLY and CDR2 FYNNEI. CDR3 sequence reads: CASSDGRIPYEQYF. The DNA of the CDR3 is TGTGCCAGCAGTGACGGTAGGATTCCCTACGAGCAGTACTTC. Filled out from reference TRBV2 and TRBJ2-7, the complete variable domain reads EPEVTQTPSHQVTQMGQEVILRCVPISNHLYFYWYRQILGQKVEFLVSFYNNEISEKSEIFDDQFSVERPDGSNFTLKIRSTKLEDSAMYFCASSDGRIPYEQYFGPGTRLTVT.

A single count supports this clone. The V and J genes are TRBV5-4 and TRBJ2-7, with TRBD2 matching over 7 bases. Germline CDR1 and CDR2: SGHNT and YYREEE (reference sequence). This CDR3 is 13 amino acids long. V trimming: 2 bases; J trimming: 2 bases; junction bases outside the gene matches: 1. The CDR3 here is CASSFGGTYEQYF. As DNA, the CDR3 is TGTGCCAGCAGCTTCGGGGGGACCTACGAGCAGTACTTC. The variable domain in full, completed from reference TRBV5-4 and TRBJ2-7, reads ETGVTQSPTHLIKTRGQQVTLRCSSQSGHNTVSWYQQALGQGPQFIFQYYREEENGRGNFPPRFSGLQFPNYSSELNVNALELDDSALYLCASSFGGTYEQYFGPGTRLTVT.

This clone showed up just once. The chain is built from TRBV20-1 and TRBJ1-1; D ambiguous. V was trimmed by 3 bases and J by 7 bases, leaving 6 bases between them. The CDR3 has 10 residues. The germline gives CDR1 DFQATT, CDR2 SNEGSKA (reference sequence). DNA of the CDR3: TGCAGTGCTAGGTTTAGTGAAGCTTTCTTT. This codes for CSARFSEAFF.

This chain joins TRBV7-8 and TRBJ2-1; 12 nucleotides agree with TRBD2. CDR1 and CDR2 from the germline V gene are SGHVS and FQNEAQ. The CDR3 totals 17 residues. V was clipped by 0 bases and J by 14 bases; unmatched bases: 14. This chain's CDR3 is CASSLARASGRVPGEFF. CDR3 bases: TGTGCCAGCAGCTTAGCGCGGGCTAGCGGGAGGGTCCCGGGAGAGTTCTTC.

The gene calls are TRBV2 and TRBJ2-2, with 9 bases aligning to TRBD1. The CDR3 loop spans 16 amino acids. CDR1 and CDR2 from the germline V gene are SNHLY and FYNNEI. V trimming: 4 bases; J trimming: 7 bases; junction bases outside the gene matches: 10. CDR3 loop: CASSGSPGQGGGELFF. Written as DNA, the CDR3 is TGTGCCAGCAGTGGTTCCCCGGGACAGGGTGGCGGGGAGCTGTTTTTT.